This T cell receptor beta chain emerged from a study of T cell responses to AZD1222 COVID-19 vaccine. Clones were read by immunoSEQ multiplex PCR, and TCRdb kept only the in-frame ones, dropping some. Among about 150,000 clones, roughly nine tenths were seen once, and the ten largest hold 1.1% to 1.5%. The CDR3 consists of 15 residues. The germline V and J ends were trimmed by 3 bases and 0 bases, with 8 bases remaining between them. Germline CDR1 reads LNHDA; CDR2 reads SQIVND (reference sequence). In the case of this clone: The antigen is unknown.

Study-level results: White British ancestry dominated among donors, who included more females, and clonal diversity was possibly underestimated. Targets within unmutated variant regions were reportedly found for nearly half of spike-specific TCRs. Two AZD1222 doses significantly raised spike-specific TCR breadth and depth over controls.

The clonotype originates from an adult in good health. The source was peripheral blood, collected on day 0 of AZD1222 vaccination. The chain is built from TRBV19 and TRBJ1-4; D gene unclear. CDR3 coding DNA: TGTGCCAGTAGTATCATGGCAGCAACTAATGAAAAACTGTTTTTT. Its protein product is CASSIMAATNEKLFF.